The rows below give T cell receptor beta chains drawn from one sample of a study of technical replicates of blood from a handful of donors. The data were produced by immunoSEQ multiplex PCR, yet TCRdb's version contains in-frame clones alone and is incomplete. The repertoire holds 50,000 to 65,000 clones, 92% seen once, with approximately 4.5% in the top ten. The sequencing input was PBMCs. The receptors shown here come from a human donor in good health. Some clones in this sample may be carry-over from other donors' samples. The CDR3 runs from the conserved cysteine through the conserved F or W. D genes are given only for firm matches. Part of the rows lack a size; the others show once, few, many or a class for expanded clones.

D	size	J	V	CDR3	DNA
NA	NA	TRBJ1-2	TRBV5-1	CASSTGRQGYGYTF	TGCGCCAGCAGCACCGGCAGGCAGGGCTATGGCTACACCTTC
TRBD1	once	TRBJ2-4	TRBV12-5	CASGTSDRWGNIQYF	TGTGCTAGTGGGACCTCGGACAGGTGGGGGAACATTCAGTACTTC
NA	NA	TRBJ1-2	TRBV7-9	CASSFQQGRDGYTF	TGTGCCAGCAGCTTCCAACAGGGAAGAGACGGCTACACCTTC
NA	once	TRBJ1-5	TRBV7-9	CASSPRGGENQPQHF	TGTGCCAGCAGCCCCCGAGGGGGGGAGAATCAGCCCCAGCATTTT
TRBD2	NA	TRBJ2-5	TRBV18	CASSPLAEQETQYF	TGTGCCAGCTCACCTCTAGCGGAGCAAGAGACCCAGTACTTC
TRBD1	NA	TRBJ2-3	TRBV7-3	CASSLMVGQGALDTQYF	TGTGCCAGCAGCTTAATGGTGGGCCAGGGGGCGTTAGATACGCAGTATTTT
NA	few	TRBJ1-2	TRBV21-1	CASSAKNYGYTF	TGTGCCAGCAGCGCTAAGAACTATGGCTACACCTTC
TRBD1	NA	TRBJ1-2	TRBV5-1	CASSQTGVNANYGYTF	TGCGCCAGCAGCCAAACAGGGGTTAACGCTAACTATGGCTACACCTTC
TRBD1	NA	TRBJ2-7	TRBV19	CASSNLVGTGVEQYF	TGTGCCAGTAGTAACCTCGTTGGGACAGGGGTCGAGCAGTACTTC
NA	NA	TRBJ2-7	TRBV5-6	CASREQGGDYEQYF	TGTGCCAGCAGGGAACAGGGGGGGGACTACGAGCAGTACTTC
TRBD1	once	TRBJ2-2	TRBV7-9	CASSWTGAGELFF	TGTGCCAGCAGCTGGACAGGAGCCGGGGAGCTGTTTTTT
TRBD1	NA	TRBJ2-7	TRBV14	CASSPDRGEQYF	TGTGCCAGCAGCCCGGACAGGGGTGAGCAGTACTTC
TRBD2	NA	TRBJ2-7	TRBV6-6	CASSLAGGTYEQYF	TGTGCCAGCAGTCTCGCGGGGGGCACCTACGAGCAGTACTTC
TRBD1	NA	TRBJ1-3	TRBV5-4	CASSFGTGTGNTIYF	TGTGCCAGCAGCTTCGGGACAGGGACTGGAAACACCATATATTTT
TRBD2	NA	TRBJ2-1	TRBV5-4	CASRGGRLAGTNEQFF	TGTGCCAGCAGGGGAGGTAGGCTAGCGGGGACTAATGAGCAGTTCTTC
TRBD1	NA	TRBJ2-5	TRBV7-3	CASSLGQGIQETQYF	TGTGCCAGCAGCTTAGGACAGGGTATCCAAGAGACCCAGTACTTC
TRBD2	NA	TRBJ2-1	TRBV4-2	CASSQLAGVSYNEQFF	TGTGCCAGCAGCCAGCTAGCGGGGGTGTCCTACAATGAGCAGTTCTTC
TRBD2	NA	TRBJ2-3	TRBV7-2	CASSPRASGRDTQYF	TGTGCCAGCAGCCCACGGGCTAGCGGGAGAGATACGCAGTATTTT
NA	NA	TRBJ1-2	TRBV6-1	CASSGRQSPGYYGYTF	TGTGCCAGCAGTGGACGACAGAGCCCCGGGTACTATGGCTACACCTTC
TRBD1	NA	TRBJ1-3	TRBV4-3	CASSQDWGPTGGGNTIYF	TGCGCCAGCAGCCAAGATTGGGGACCGACAGGGGGTGGAAACACCATATATTTT
TRBD2	NA	TRBJ2-2	TRBV28	CASSLAGGPGELFF	TGTGCCAGCAGTCTAGCGGGGGGGCCCGGGGAGCTGTTTTTT
NA	NA	TRBJ1-1	TRBV2	CASSEEGETEAFF	TGTGCCAGCAGTGAAGAGGGGGAAACTGAAGCTTTCTTT
NA	NA	TRBJ1-5	TRBV28	CASSLGGRNQPQHF	TGTGCCAGCAGTTTGGGGGGGCGAAATCAGCCCCAGCATTTT
TRBD1	NA	TRBJ1-2	TRBV7-2	CASSYLGQGNSYGYTF	TGTGCCAGCAGCTATTTGGGACAGGGAAACAGCTATGGCTACACCTTC
NA	NA	TRBJ1-2	TRBV19	CASTPPEVSYGYTF	TGTGCCAGTACCCCACCCGAGGTTAGCTATGGCTACACCTTC
TRBD2	NA	TRBJ2-6	TRBV7-3	CASSLSAGAGANVLTF	TGTGCCAGCAGCTTAAGTGCGGGGGCTGGGGCCAACGTCCTGACTTTC
TRBD1	NA	TRBJ2-7	TRBV18	CASSLTGVTYEQYF	TGTGCCAGCTCACTTACAGGGGTTACCTACGAGCAGTACTTC
NA	NA	TRBJ1-5	TRBV5-6	CASSLRGNNQPQHF	TGTGCCAGCAGCTTGAGGGGCAACAATCAGCCCCAGCATTTT
TRBD1	NA	TRBJ1-1	TRBV6-6	CASSPGTGGFTEAFF	TGTGCCAGCAGTCCCGGGACAGGGGGTTTTACTGAAGCTTTCTTT
NA	NA	TRBJ1-6	TRBV5-1	CASSETSSYNSPLHF	TGCGCCAGCAGCGAGACAAGCTCCTATAATTCACCCCTCCACTTT
NA	once	TRBJ1-1	TRBV14	CASSRGTGTINTEAFF	TGTGCCAGCAGCCGCGGAACCGGGACAATTAACACTGAAGCTTTCTTT
TRBD2	NA	TRBJ2-3	TRBV16	CASSQSSGRASRTQYF	TGTGCCAGCAGCCAGTCGAGCGGGAGGGCCTCTAGGACGCAGTATTTT
TRBD1	NA	TRBJ1-1	TRBV27	CASSTSGGQNTEAFF	TGTGCCAGCAGTACCTCAGGGGGCCAGAACACTGAAGCTTTCTTT
NA	NA	TRBJ2-1	TRBV9	CASSKDAGSYNEQFF	TGTGCCAGCAGCAAGGACGCGGGCTCCTACAATGAGCAGTTCTTC
TRBD2	NA	TRBJ2-4	TRBV4-3	CASSQVFRGRSQNIQYF	TGCGCCAGCAGCCAAGTTTTCCGCGGGAGGTCCCAAAACATTCAGTACTTC
TRBD2	NA	TRBJ2-7	TRBV2	CASRRTSGRYEQYF	TGTGCCAGCAGACGGACTAGCGGGAGGTACGAGCAGTACTTC
TRBD1	NA	TRBJ1-4	TRBV30	CAWRKTGVANEKLFF	TGTGCCTGGAGGAAGACAGGGGTAGCTAATGAAAAACTGTTTTTT
TRBD1	NA	TRBJ1-5	TRBV19	CASRDRPNSNQPQHF	TGTGCCAGCCGGGACAGGCCTAATAGCAATCAGCCCCAGCATTTT
NA	NA	TRBJ2-2	TRBV7-8	CASSRETGELFF	TGTGCCAGCAGCCGAGAGACCGGGGAGCTGTTTTTT
NA	NA	TRBJ2-2	TRBV7-8	CASSLARWSPRDTGELFF	TGTGCCAGCAGCTTAGCCCGGTGGAGCCCGCGAGACACCGGGGAGCTGTTTTTT
TRBD2	once	TRBJ2-1	TRBV7-6	CASSTQGGEGEQFF	TGTGCCAGCAGCACCCAGGGTGGGGAGGGTGAGCAGTTCTTC
NA	NA	TRBJ2-7	TRBV6-4	CASTPPGEEQYF	TGTGCCAGCACCCCCCCGGGGGAGGAGCAGTACTTC
NA	NA	TRBJ2-5	TRBV18	CASSPAAKETQYF	TGTGCCAGCTCACCGGCGGCGAAAGAGACCCAGTACTTC
TRBD2	NA	TRBJ2-7	TRBV7-2	CASSRTSGPYEQYF	TGTGCCAGCAGCCGGACTAGCGGTCCCTACGAGCAGTACTTC
NA	few	TRBJ1-2	TRBV2	CASSGEVGRAGYTF	TGTGCCAGCAGTGGGGAAGTCGGCAGGGCTGGCTACACCTTC
NA	once	TRBJ2-3	TRBV5-5	CASSLVQGGDTQYF	TGTGCCAGCAGCTTGGTTCAGGGGGGAGATACGCAGTATTTT
TRBD2	NA	TRBJ2-3	TRBV7-9	CASSNRGSGGSPAQYF	TGTGCCAGCAGCAATCGGGGTAGCGGGGGCTCCCCTGCGCAGTATTTT
NA	NA	TRBJ2-3	TRBV19	CASSIELEYTQYF	TGTGCCAGTAGTATAGAACTCGAATATACGCAGTATTTT
TRBD2	NA	TRBJ2-3	TRBV5-1	CASSLIGGGSRDTQYF	TGCGCCAGCAGCTTGATCGGCGGGGGGTCCCGAGATACGCAGTATTTT
NA	NA	TRBJ2-1	TRBV5-1	CASSPTGGYNEQFF	TGCGCCAGCAGCCCCACTGGCGGATACAATGAGCAGTTCTTC